A selection of T cell receptor beta chains follows, all from one sample in a study of cytomegalovirus exposure and HLA in healthy donors. Repertoires were generated with immunoSEQ multiplex PCR, while TCRdb's copy carries only in-frame clones and drops some. In the table there are fewer than 250,000 clones, roughly four fifths of which are singletons. Sequencing was carried out using PBMCs. The receptors were sampled from a man aged 18-30 years in good health and CMV-seronegative. Each CDR3 is given with its conserved first and last residue. A D gene is named only where the DNA matches it firmly. For some rows the clone size is stated as once, few or many, or as a class when expanded; others skip it.

v_call: TRBV5-6
clone_size: once
j_call: TRBJ2-7
d_call: -
cdr3_aa: CASSLGRVGAYEQYF
cdr3_nt: TGTGCCAGCAGCCTGGGCAGGGTAGGGGCCTACGAGCAGTACTTC

v_call: TRBV6-6
clone_size: -
j_call: TRBJ1-2
d_call: -
cdr3_aa: CASSYSGLPGDGYTF
cdr3_nt: TGTGCCAGCAGTTACTCGGGCCTACCAGGGGACGGCTACACCTTC

v_call: TRBV28
clone_size: once
j_call: TRBJ2-5
d_call: -
cdr3_aa: CASSFPGGQETQYF
cdr3_nt: TGTGCCAGCAGTTTCCCCGGGGGCCAAGAGACCCAGTACTTC

v_call: TRBV6-5
clone_size: -
j_call: TRBJ2-7
d_call: -
cdr3_aa: CASRRSPGSYEQYF
cdr3_nt: TGTGCCAGCCGCCGATCCCCCGGGTCCTACGAGCAGTACTTC

v_call: TRBV4-3
clone_size: few
j_call: TRBJ2-5
d_call: TRBD2
cdr3_aa: CASSPRLAGQETQYF
cdr3_nt: TGCGCCAGCAGCCCCCGACTAGCGGGTCAAGAGACCCAGTACTTC

v_call: TRBV15
clone_size: once
j_call: TRBJ1-1
d_call: -
cdr3_aa: CATSSPPNPGAEAFF
cdr3_nt: TGTGCCACCAGCAGCCCCCCGAACCCGGGGGCTGAAGCTTTCTTT

v_call: TRBV7-2
clone_size: -
j_call: TRBJ2-7
d_call: -
cdr3_aa: CASSLVGGGERSYEQYF
cdr3_nt: TGTGCCAGCAGCTTAGTAGGGGGCGGGGAACGGTCCTACGAGCAGTACTTC

v_call: TRBV5-1
clone_size: -
j_call: TRBJ2-7
d_call: TRBD2
cdr3_aa: CASSTGGGGYEQYF
cdr3_nt: TGCGCCAGCAGTACTGGCGGGGGTGGCTACGAGCAGTACTTC

v_call: TRBV15
clone_size: -
j_call: TRBJ1-5
d_call: -
cdr3_aa: CATSRDLATNQPQHF
cdr3_nt: TGTGCCACCAGCAGAGATCTAGCTACCAATCAGCCCCAGCATTTT

v_call: TRBV4-1
clone_size: once
j_call: TRBJ2-5
d_call: TRBD1
cdr3_aa: CASSQDLRQGALFRETQYF
cdr3_nt: TGCGCCAGCAGCCAAGATCTGAGACAGGGGGCGCTTTTTCGGGAGACCCAGTACTTC

v_call: TRBV5-4
clone_size: -
j_call: TRBJ2-2
d_call: TRBD1
cdr3_aa: CASSPGQGAGELFF
cdr3_nt: TGTGCCAGCAGCCCGGGACAGGGGGCCGGGGAGCTGTTTTTT

v_call: TRBV5-1
clone_size: -
j_call: TRBJ2-4
d_call: TRBD2
cdr3_aa: CASSLEAGGPGNIQYF
cdr3_nt: TGTGCCAGCAGCTTGGAAGCGGGGGGGCCGGGGAACATTCAGTACTTC

v_call: TRBV5-6
clone_size: -
j_call: TRBJ1-1
d_call: -
cdr3_aa: CASCPEVMNTEAFF
cdr3_nt: TGTGCCAGCTGCCCAGAGGTTATGAACACTGAAGCTTTCTTT

v_call: TRBV7-2
clone_size: once
j_call: TRBJ1-2
d_call: -
cdr3_aa: CASSLVGGEDRLYGYTF
cdr3_nt: TGTGCCAGCAGCTTAGTAGGAGGGGAGGACCGTCTCTATGGCTACACCTTC

v_call: TRBV10-3
clone_size: few
j_call: TRBJ2-7
d_call: -
cdr3_aa: CAISGDRRGGSYEQYF
cdr3_nt: TGTGCCATCAGTGGCGATAGGAGGGGTGGGTCCTACGAGCAGTACTTC

v_call: TRBV23-1
clone_size: -
j_call: TRBJ1-6
d_call: TRBD1
cdr3_aa: CASSRLDRGRHMDSPLHF
cdr3_nt: TGCGCCAGCAGTCGACTCGACAGGGGGCGGCATATGGATTCACCCCTCCACTTT

v_call: TRBV2
clone_size: -
j_call: TRBJ2-5
d_call: -
cdr3_aa: CASSERTLKGGTQYF
cdr3_nt: TGTGCCAGCAGTGAAAGGACATTAAAAGGGGGGACCCAGTACTTC

v_call: TRBV9
clone_size: -
j_call: TRBJ2-7
d_call: -
cdr3_aa: CASMRGRSSYEQYF
cdr3_nt: TGTGCCAGCATGCGGGGGCGTAGCTCCTACGAGCAGTACTTC

v_call: TRBV5-1
clone_size: -
j_call: TRBJ2-3
d_call: TRBD1
cdr3_aa: CASSLGTGGTDTQYF
cdr3_nt: TGCGCCAGCAGCCTCGGGACAGGGGGCACAGATACGCAGTATTTT

v_call: TRBV4-2
clone_size: -
j_call: TRBJ2-1
d_call: -
cdr3_aa: CASSQDTAAHSYNEQFF
cdr3_nt: TGTGCCAGCAGCCAAGATACAGCGGCCCACTCCTACAATGAGCAGTTCTTC

v_call: TRBV7-8
clone_size: -
j_call: TRBJ1-2
d_call: TRBD1
cdr3_aa: CASSGTGRYGYTF
cdr3_nt: TGTGCCAGCAGCGGGACAGGGAGATATGGCTACACCTTC

v_call: TRBV11-2
clone_size: -
j_call: TRBJ2-7
d_call: -
cdr3_aa: CASSYRPTYEQYF
cdr3_nt: TGTGCCAGCAGCTACAGGCCGACCTACGAGCAGTACTTC

v_call: TRBV11-2
clone_size: -
j_call: TRBJ2-7
d_call: -
cdr3_aa: CASSLTLTLYYEQYF
cdr3_nt: TGTGCCAGCAGCTTAACGCTGACTTTATATTACGAGCAGTACTTC

v_call: TRBV19
clone_size: -
j_call: TRBJ1-2
d_call: TRBD1
cdr3_aa: CASSIGGQYGYTF
cdr3_nt: TGTGCCAGTAGTATCGGGGGACAGTATGGCTACACCTTC

v_call: TRBV30
clone_size: few
j_call: TRBJ2-5
d_call: TRBD2
cdr3_aa: CAWRLAGGPGTQYF
cdr3_nt: TGTGCCTGGAGACTAGCGGGAGGGCCGGGGACCCAGTACTTC

v_call: TRBV6-1
clone_size: once
j_call: TRBJ2-7
d_call: -
cdr3_aa: CASSAQALSSYEQYF
cdr3_nt: TGTGCCAGCAGTGCGCAGGCGTTGAGCTCCTACGAGCAGTACTTC